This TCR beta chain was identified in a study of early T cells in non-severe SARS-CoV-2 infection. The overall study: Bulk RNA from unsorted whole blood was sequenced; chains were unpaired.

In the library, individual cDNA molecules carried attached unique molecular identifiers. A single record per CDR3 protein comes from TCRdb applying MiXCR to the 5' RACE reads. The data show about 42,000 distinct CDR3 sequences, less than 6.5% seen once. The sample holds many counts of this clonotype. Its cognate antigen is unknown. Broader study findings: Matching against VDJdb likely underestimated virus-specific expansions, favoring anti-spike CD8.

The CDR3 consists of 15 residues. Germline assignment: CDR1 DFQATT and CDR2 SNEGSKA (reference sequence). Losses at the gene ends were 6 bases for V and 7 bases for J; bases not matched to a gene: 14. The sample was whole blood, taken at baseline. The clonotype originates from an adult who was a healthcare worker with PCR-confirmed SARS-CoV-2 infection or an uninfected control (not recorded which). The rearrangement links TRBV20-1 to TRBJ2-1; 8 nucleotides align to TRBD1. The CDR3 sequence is CSAHRTGRSDNEQFF. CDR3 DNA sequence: TGCAGTGCCCACAGGACAGGGAGGAGTGATAATGAGCAGTTCTTC.